The next 25 T cell receptor beta chains were all read from a single sample in a study of T cells expressing NK-cell markers. Reprocessing the 5' RACE reads, TCRdb reports a single entry for every CDR3 protein and omits DNA. The sample holds about 390,000 distinct CDR3 sequences. What was sequenced was blood T cells: a sorted CD56 or NKG2C T cell subset, CD4+ or CD8+ T cells, or bulk PBMC T cells (not recorded which). The receptors originated from a woman aged 45-59 years in good health.

The rearrangement uses TRBV12-3 or TRBV12-4 and TRBJ1-5. This CDR3 comprises 14 residues. The CDR3 spells CASRRAGGNQPQHF.

This sequence joins TRBV3-1 and TRBJ2-1; the TRBD1 assignment by TCRdb is unverifiable without DNA. The CDR3 is made up of 16 amino acids. CDR1 is LGHDT, CDR2 YNNKEL, per germline (reference sequence). The CDR3: CASSQEISGSLDEQFF.

The chain is built from TRBV10-3 and TRBJ2-1; TCRdb outputs TRBD2, but without DNA this stays unchecked. The CDR3 runs to 16 residues. Per germline, CDR1 ENHRY and CDR2 SYGVKD. The CDR3 sequence is CAIRTSGRSSYNEQFF.

The gene calls are TRBV6-1 and TRBJ2-2; the TCRdb call, TRBD2, lacks DNA for checking. Germline CDR1 and CDR2: MNHNS and SASEGT. CDR3 length: 15 residues. This CDR3 is CASRLTSVGTGELFF.

The chain carries TRBV24-1 and TRBJ2-1. The length of the CDR3 is 14 residues. Germline V gene data show CDR1 as KGHDR and CDR2 as SFDVKD. The CDR3: CATSDLDTNNEQFF.

The chain carries TRBV28 and TRBJ2-1; TCRdb lists TRBD2, though no DNA is available to test this call. Germline V CDR1 and CDR2: MDHEN, SYDVKM. The CDR3 covers 14 residues. CDR3 amino acids: CASSLWGGNNEQFF.

The chain uses TRBV25-1 and TRBJ2-5; TCRdb picks TRBD2, but there is no DNA to check that call. This CDR3 spans 15 amino acids. The germline V gene has CDR1 MGHDK and CDR2 SYGVNS. The CDR3: CASISWTAEGETQYF.

The chain is built from TRBV12-3 or TRBV12-4 and TRBJ2-1; TCRdb proposes TRBD1, but this gene call is untestable without DNA. This CDR3 comprises 13 residues. CDR3 sequence reads: CASENTGGDEQFF.

This sequence joins TRBV5-1 and TRBJ2-3; TCRdb calls TRBD2, which cannot be checked without DNA. The CDR3 runs 16 residues. Germline V gene data show CDR1 as SGHRS and CDR2 as YFSETQ. This CDR3 reads CASSATTSGGGDTQYF.

The chain links TRBV12-3 or TRBV12-4 to TRBJ2-3; TCRdb's D call of TRBD1 is untestable without DNA. The CDR3 sequence is 16 residues long. The CDR3 reads CASRSRDRVRPDTQYF.

The chain has TRBV7-9 and TRBJ2-2; the TCRdb call, TRBD1, lacks DNA for checking. The germline CDR1 and CDR2 sequences are SEHNR and FQNEAQ (reference sequence). The CDR3 loop spans 14 amino acids. This CDR3 is CASRGREDTGELFF. The full variable domain, with the rest looked up from reference TRBV7-9 and TRBJ2-2, is DTGVSQNPRHKITKRGQNVTFRCDPISEHNRLYWYRQTLGQGPEFLTYFQNEAQLEKSRLLSDRFSAERPKGSFSTLEIQRTEQGDSAMYLCASRGREDTGELFFGEGSRLTVL.

This chain connects TRBV5-1 to TRBJ1-2. Germline CDR1 SGHRS, CDR2 YFSETQ. The CDR3 is 15 residues long. The chain's CDR3 is CASSLAAEPGGGYTF. The whole variable domain, remainder taken from reference TRBV5-1 and TRBJ1-2, is KAGVTQTPRYLIKTRGQQVTLSCSPISGHRSVSWYQQTPGQGLQFLFEYFSETQRNKGNFPGRFSGRQFSNSRSEMNVSTLELGDSALYLCASSLAAEPGGGYTFGSGTRLTVV.

The chain carries TRBV5-1 and TRBJ1-3. The CDR3 is 14 amino acids. The germline gives CDR1 SGHRS, CDR2 YFSETQ. The CDR3 loop is CASSLAGKGNTIYF.

The rearrangement uses TRBV2 and TRBJ2-3. The CDR3 length is 11 residues. CDR1 and CDR2 from the germline V gene are SNHLY and FYNNEI. The CDR3 protein is CASCRTDTQYF. The full variable domain, with the rest looked up from reference TRBV2 and TRBJ2-3, is EPEVTQTPSHQVTQMGQEVILRCVPISNHLYFYWYRQILGQKVEFLVSFYNNEISEKSEIFDDQFSVERPDGSNFTLKIRSTKLEDSAMYFCASCRTDTQYFGPGTRLTVL.

The V call is TRBV7-2, the J call TRBJ2-3. The CDR3 has 15 amino acids. CDR1 is SGHTA, CDR2 FQGNSA, per germline. The CDR3 loop is CASSFRAGSTDTQYF.

This chain joins TRBV29-1 and TRBJ1-2; without DNA, the TCRdb call of TRBD1 cannot be checked. The CDR3 runs 12 residues. Germline V gene lookup returns CDR1 SQVTM and CDR2 ANQGSEA. CDR3 sequence: CSADTGEGGYTF.

This rearrangement joins TRBV5-1 to TRBJ1-1. The CDR3 consists of 16 residues. Germline CDR1 reads SGHRS; CDR2 reads YFSETQ. CDR3 in amino acids: CASSLGWGSMNTEAFF.

The chain's CDR3 is CASSHFRANTGELFF. The chain has TRBV11-2 and TRBJ2-2. This CDR3 region has 15 residues. The V gene's germline CDR1 is SGHAT and CDR2 FQNNGV.

This CDR3 is CASSHWARGQYF. This sequence joins TRBV3-1 and TRBJ2-7; with no DNA, the TCRdb D assignment of TRBD1 cannot be verified. The germline V gene encodes CDR1 LGHDT and CDR2 YNNKEL (reference sequence). This CDR3 is 12 amino acids long.

The rearrangement uses TRBV7-2 and TRBJ2-1; TCRdb lists TRBD2, though no DNA is available to test this call. The germline gives CDR1 SGHTA, CDR2 FQGNSA. This CDR3 has 17 residues. This CDR3 reads CASSAGLAGARNHEQFF.

The CDR3 protein is CASSVQLNPNQPQHF. V is TRBV12-3 or TRBV12-4 and J is TRBJ1-5. The CDR3 is 15 residues long.

The gene calls are TRBV20-1 and TRBJ2-1; the D gene TCRdb calls, TRBD2, cannot be checked with no DNA. Germline assignment: CDR1 DFQATT and CDR2 SNEGSKA (reference sequence). There are 17 residues in the CDR3. The CDR3 reads CSARDFEGTSGYNEQFF.

The V call is TRBV29-1, the J call TRBJ2-5; with no DNA, the TCRdb D assignment of TRBD2 cannot be verified. Germline CDR1 SQVTM, CDR2 ANQGSEA. The CDR3 has 14 amino acids. The CDR3 sequence is CSVEEGLASETQYF.

The chain combines TRBV3-1 with TRBJ2-3; TCRdb reports TRBD2, a call that lacks DNA to check it against. The CDR3 spans 15 residues. Germline CDR1 reads LGHDT; CDR2 reads YNNKEL (reference sequence). This CDR3 is CASSAASGSTDTQYF.

The chain has TRBV5-1 and TRBJ2-7. CDR1 is SGHRS, CDR2 YFSETQ, per germline. The CDR3 contains 13 residues. CDR3: CASSGILGNEQYF. Together with reference TRBV5-1 and TRBJ2-7, the CDR3 gives the full variable domain: KAGVTQTPRYLIKTRGQQVTLSCSPISGHRSVSWYQQTPGQGLQFLFEYFSETQRNKGNFPGRFSGRQFSNSRSEMNVSTLELGDSALYLCASSGILGNEQYFGPGTRLTVT.